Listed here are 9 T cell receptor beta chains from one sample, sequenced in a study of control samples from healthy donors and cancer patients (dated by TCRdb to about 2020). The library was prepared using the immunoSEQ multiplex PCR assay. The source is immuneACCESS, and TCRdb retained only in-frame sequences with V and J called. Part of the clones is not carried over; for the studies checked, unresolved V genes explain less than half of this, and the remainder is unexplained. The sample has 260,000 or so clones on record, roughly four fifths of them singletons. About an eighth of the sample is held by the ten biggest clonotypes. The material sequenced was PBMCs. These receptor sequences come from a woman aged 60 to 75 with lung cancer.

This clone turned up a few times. As DNA, the CDR3 is TGTGCCAGCAGTGATTACCTTCGGGAGCAGTACTTC. Translated: CASSDYLREQYF. The genes are TRBV25-1 and TRBJ2-7; D is unresolved. This CDR3 region has 12 residues. V dropped 3 bases and J dropped 7 bases, with 10 bases sitting between them. Germline assignment: CDR1 MGHDK and CDR2 SYGVNS.

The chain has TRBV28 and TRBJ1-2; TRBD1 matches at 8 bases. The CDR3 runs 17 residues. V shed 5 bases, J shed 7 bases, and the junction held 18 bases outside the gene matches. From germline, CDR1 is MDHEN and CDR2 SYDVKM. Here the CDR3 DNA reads TGTGCCAGCAGTCGCGCCACCGCAGACAGGGGCGGGGGTGGCTACACCTTC. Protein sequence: CASSRATADRGGGGYTF.

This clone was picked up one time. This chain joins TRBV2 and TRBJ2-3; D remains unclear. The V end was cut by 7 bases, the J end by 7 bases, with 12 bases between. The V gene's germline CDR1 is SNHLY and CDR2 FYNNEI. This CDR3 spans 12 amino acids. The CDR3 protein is CASTYSSYTQYF. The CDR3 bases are TGTGCCAGCACCTATAGCTCCTATACGCAGTATTTT.

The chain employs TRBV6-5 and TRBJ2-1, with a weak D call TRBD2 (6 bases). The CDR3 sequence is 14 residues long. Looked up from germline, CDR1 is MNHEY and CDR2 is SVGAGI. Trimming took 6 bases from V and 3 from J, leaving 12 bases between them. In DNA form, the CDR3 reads TGTGCCAGCAGGCGACTAGTCGGCTACAATGAGCAGTTCTTC. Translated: CASRRLVGYNEQFF.

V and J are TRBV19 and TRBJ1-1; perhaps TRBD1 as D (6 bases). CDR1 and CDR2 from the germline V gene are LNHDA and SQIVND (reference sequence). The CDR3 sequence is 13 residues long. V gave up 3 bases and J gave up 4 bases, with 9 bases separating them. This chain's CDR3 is CASSIRGPTEAFF. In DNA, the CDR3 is TGTGCCAGTAGTATCAGGGGACCCACTGAAGCTTTCTTT.

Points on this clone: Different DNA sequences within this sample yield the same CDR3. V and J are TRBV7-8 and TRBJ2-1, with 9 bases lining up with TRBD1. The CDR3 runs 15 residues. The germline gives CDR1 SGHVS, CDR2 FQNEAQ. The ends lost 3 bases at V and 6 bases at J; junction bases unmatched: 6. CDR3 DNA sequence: TGTGCCAGCAGCTTTCCGGGACAGGGAGGCAATGAGCAGTTCTTC. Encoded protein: CASSFPGQGGNEQFF.

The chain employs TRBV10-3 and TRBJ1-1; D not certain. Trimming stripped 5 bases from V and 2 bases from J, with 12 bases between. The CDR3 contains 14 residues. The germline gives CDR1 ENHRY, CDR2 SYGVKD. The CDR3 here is CAISLTETNTEAFF. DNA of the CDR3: TGTGCCATCAGTCTGACTGAAACAAACACTGAAGCTTTCTTT.

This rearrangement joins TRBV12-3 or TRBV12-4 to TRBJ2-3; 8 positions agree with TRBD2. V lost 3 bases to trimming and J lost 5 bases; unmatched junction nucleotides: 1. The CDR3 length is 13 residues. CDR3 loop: CASSFGGVDTQYF. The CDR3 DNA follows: TGTGCCAGCAGTTTCGGGGGGGTAGATACGCAGTATTTT.

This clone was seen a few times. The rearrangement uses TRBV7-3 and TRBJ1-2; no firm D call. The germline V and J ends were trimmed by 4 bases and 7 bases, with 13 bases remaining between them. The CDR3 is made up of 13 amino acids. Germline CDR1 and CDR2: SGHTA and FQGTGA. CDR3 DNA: TGTGCCAGCAGCTCCGCAGGAGGTGGTGGCTACACCTTC. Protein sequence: CASSSAGGGGYTF.